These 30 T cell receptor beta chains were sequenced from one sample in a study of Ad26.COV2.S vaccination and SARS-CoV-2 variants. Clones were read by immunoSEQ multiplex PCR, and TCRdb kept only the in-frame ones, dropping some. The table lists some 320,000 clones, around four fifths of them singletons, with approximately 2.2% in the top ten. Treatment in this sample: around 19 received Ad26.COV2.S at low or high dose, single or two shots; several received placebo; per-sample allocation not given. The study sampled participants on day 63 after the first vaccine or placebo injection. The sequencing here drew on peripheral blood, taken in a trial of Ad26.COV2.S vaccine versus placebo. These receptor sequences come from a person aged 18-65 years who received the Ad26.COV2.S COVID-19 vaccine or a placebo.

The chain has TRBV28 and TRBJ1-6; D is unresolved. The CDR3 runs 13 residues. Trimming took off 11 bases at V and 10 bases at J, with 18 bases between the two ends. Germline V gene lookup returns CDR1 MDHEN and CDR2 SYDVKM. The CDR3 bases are TGTGCCGGCCAGAGAACCCGTGGGTCACCCCTCCACTTT. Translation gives CAGQRTRGSPLHF.

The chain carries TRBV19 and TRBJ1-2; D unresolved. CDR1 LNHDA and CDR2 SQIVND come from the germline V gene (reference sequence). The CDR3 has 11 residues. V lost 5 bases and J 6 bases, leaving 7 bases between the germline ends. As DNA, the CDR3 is TGTGCCAGTAGTCACGGCGATGGCTACACCTTC. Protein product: CASSHGDGYTF.

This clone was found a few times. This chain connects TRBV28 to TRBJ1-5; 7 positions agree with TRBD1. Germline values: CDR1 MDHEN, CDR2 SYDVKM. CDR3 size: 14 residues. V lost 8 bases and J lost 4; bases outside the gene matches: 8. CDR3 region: CASGSGQMNQPQHF. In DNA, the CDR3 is TGTGCCAGCGGATCGGGACAGATGAATCAGCCCCAGCATTTT.

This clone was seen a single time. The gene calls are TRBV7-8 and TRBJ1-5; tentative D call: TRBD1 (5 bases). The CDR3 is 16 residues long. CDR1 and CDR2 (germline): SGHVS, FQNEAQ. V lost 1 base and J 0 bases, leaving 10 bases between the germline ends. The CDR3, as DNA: TGTGCCAGCAGCTTAGAGGGGCTAAATAGCAATCAGCCCCAGCATTTT. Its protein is CASSLEGLNSNQPQHF.

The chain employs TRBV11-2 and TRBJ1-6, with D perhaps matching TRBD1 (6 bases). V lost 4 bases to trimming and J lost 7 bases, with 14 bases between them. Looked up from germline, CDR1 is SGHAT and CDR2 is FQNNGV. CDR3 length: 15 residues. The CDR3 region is CASSSRPGANSPLHF. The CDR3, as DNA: TGTGCCAGCAGCTCGAGGCCGGGGGCGAATTCACCCCTCCACTTT.

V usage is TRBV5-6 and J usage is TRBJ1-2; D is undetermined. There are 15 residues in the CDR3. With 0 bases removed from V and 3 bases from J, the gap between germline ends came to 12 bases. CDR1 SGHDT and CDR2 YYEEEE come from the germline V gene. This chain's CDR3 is CASSLADGSYYGYTF. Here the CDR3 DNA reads TGTGCCAGCAGCTTGGCCGACGGAAGCTACTATGGCTACACCTTC.

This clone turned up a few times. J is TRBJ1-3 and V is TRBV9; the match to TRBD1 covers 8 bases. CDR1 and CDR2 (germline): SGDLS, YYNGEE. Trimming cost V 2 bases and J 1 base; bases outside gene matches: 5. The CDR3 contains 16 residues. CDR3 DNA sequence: TGTGCCAGCAGCGTGGGCAGGGGGCTTTCTGGAAACACCATATATTTT. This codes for CASSVGRGLSGNTIYF.

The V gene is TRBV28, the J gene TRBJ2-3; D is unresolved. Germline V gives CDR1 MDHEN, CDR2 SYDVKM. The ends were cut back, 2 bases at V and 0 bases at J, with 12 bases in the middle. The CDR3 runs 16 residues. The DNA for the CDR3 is TGTGCCAGCAGTTTACGTCCACTCTCTAGCACAGATACGCAGTATTTT. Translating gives CASSLRPLSSTDTQYF.

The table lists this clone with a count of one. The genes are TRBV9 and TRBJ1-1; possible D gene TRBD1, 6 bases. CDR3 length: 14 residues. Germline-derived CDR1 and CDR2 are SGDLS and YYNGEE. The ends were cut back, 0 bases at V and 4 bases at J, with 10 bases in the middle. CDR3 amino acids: CASSVANRVTEAFF. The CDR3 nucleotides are TGTGCCAGCAGCGTAGCTAACAGGGTCACTGAAGCTTTCTTT.

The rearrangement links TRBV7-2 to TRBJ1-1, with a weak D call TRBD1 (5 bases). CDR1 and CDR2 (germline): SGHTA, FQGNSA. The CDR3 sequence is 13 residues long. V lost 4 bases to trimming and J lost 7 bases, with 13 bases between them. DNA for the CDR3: TGTGCCAGCAGCTCGACAGTGGGGGGTGAAGCTTTCTTT. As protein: CASSSTVGGEAFF.

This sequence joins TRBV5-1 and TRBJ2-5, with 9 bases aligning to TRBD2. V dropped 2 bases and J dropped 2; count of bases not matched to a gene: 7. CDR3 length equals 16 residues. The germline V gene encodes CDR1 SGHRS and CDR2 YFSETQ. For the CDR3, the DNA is TGCGCCAGCAGCTTCCCAGGGACTAGCCGTCAAGAGACCCAGTACTTC. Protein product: CASSFPGTSRQETQYF.

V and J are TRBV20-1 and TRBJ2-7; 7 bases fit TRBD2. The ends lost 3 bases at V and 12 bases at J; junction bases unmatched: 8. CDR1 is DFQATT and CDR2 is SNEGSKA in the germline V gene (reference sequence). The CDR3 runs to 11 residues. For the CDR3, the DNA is TGCAGTGCTAGCGAAGGCCGGACTAGGTACTTC. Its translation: CSASEGRTRYF.

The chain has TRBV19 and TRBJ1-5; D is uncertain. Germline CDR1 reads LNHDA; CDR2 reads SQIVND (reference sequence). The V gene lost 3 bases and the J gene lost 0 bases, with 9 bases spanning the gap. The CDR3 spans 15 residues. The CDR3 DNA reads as TGTGCCAGTAGTATTCCCGAGAATAGCAATCAGCCCCAGCATTTT. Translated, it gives CASSIPENSNQPQHF. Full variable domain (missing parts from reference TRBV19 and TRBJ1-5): DGGITQSPKYLFRKEGQNVTLSCEQNLNHDAMYWYRQDPGQGLRLIYYSQIVNDFQKGDIAEGYSVSREKKESFPLTVTSAQKNPTAFYLCASSIPENSNQPQHFGDGTRLSIL.

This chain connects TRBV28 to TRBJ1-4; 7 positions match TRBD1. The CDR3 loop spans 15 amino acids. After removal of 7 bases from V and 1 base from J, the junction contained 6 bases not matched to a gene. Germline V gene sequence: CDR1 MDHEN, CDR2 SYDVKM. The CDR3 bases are TGTGCCAGCATAGCAGGGGGTATAACTAATGAAAAACTGTTTTTT. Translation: CASIAGGITNEKLFF.

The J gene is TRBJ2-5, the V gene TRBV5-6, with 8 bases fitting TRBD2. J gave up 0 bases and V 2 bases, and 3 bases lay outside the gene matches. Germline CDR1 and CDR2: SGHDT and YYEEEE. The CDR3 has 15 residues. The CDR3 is CASSFQRGYQETQYF. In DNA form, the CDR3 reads TGTGCCAGCAGCTTCCAGCGGGGGTACCAAGAGACCCAGTACTTC.

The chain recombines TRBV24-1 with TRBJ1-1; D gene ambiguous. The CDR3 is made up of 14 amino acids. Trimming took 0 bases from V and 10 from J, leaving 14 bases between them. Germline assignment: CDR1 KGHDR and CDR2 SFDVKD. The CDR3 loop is CATSDLHLFSGAFF. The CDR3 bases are TGTGCCACCAGTGATTTGCATCTCTTTAGCGGAGCTTTCTTT.

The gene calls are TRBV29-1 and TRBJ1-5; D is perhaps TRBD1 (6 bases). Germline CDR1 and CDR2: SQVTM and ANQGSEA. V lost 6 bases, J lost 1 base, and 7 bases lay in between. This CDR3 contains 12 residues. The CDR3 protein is CSVQGSNQPQHF. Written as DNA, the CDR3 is TGCAGCGTCCAGGGGAGCAATCAGCCCCAGCATTTT.

Written as DNA, the CDR3 is TGTGCCAGCAGCCGTGATGCAGGGGGCTTAGGCTATTATAATTCACCCCTCCACTTT. Translated, it gives CASSRDAGGLGYYNSPLHF. The rearrangement uses TRBV28 and TRBJ1-6; 8 bases map to TRBD1. Per the germline V gene, CDR1 is MDHEN and CDR2 is SYDVKM. Trimming at V came to 6 bases and at J to 4 bases, leaving 17 bases not matched to a gene. The CDR3 extends over 19 amino acids. Based on the CDR3 plus reference TRBV28 and TRBJ1-6, the full variable domain is DVKVTQSSRYLVKRTGEKVFLECVQDMDHENMFWYRQDPGLGLRLIYFSYDVKMKEKGDIPEGYSVSREKKERFSLILESASTNQTSMYLCASSRDAGGLGYYNSPLHFGNGTRLTVT.

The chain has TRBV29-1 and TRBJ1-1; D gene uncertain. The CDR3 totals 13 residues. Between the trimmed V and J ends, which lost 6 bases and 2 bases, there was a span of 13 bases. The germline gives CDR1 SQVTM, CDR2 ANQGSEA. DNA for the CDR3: TGCAGCGTGCCCACGCCAGTTAACACTGAAGCTTTCTTT. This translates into CSVPTPVNTEAFF. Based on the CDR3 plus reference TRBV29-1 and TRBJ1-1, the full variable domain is SAVISQKPSRDICQRGTSLTIQCQVDSQVTMMFWYRQQPGQSLTLIATANQGSEATYESGFVIDKFPISRPNLTFSTLTVSNMSPEDSSIYLCSVPTPVNTEAFFGQGTRLTVV.

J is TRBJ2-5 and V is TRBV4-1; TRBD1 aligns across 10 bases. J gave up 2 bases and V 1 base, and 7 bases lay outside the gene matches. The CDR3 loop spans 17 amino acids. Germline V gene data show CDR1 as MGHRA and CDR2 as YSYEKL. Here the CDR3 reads CASSQGGQGRRQETQYF. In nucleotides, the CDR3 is TGCGCCAGCAGCCAAGGGGGACAGGGGCGTAGACAAGAGACCCAGTACTTC.

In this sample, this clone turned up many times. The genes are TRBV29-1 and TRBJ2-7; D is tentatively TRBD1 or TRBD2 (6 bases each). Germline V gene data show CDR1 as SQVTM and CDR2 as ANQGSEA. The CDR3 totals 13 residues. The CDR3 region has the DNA TGCAGTATAAGTAGGGGGGAGTCCTACGAGCAGTACTTC. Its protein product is CSISRGESYEQYF.

CDR3 DNA: TGCAGCGTCCGGGACAGATCTAACTATGGCTACACCTTC. Its translation: CSVRDRSNYGYTF. The chain combines TRBV29-1 with TRBJ1-2; TRBD1 matches at 7 bases. The germline V gene encodes CDR1 SQVTM and CDR2 ANQGSEA. This CDR3 has 13 residues. The ends lost 6 bases at V and 0 bases at J; junction bases unmatched: 4. Looking up the rest from reference TRBV29-1 and TRBJ1-2 gives the full variable domain: SAVISQKPSRDICQRGTSLTIQCQVDSQVTMMFWYRQQPGQSLTLIATANQGSEATYESGFVIDKFPISRPNLTFSTLTVSNMSPEDSSIYLCSVRDRSNYGYTFGSGTRLTVV.

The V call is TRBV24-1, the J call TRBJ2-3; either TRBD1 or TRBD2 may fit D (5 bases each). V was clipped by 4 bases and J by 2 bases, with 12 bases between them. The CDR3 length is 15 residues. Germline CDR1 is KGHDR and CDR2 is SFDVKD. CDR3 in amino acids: CATSDSGTPTDTQYF. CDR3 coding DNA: TGTGCCACCAGTGACTCCGGGACCCCCACAGATACGCAGTATTTT.

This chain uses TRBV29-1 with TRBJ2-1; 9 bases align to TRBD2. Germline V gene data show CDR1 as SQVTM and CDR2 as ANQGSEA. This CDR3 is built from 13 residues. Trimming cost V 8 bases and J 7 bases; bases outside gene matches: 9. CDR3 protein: CSIGTSPRNEQFF. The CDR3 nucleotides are TGCAGCATTGGGACTAGCCCCCGTAATGAGCAGTTCTTC.

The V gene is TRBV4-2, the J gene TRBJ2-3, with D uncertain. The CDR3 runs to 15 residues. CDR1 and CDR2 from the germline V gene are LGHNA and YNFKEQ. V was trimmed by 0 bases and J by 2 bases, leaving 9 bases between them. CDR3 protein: CASSQDYRITDTQYF. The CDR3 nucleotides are TGTGCCAGCAGCCAAGACTACCGGATCACAGATACGCAGTATTTT.

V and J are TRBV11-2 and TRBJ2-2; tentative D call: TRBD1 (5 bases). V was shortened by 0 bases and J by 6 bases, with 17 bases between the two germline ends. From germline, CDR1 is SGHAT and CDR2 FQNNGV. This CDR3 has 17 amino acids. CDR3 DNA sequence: TGTGCCAGCAGCTTAGATCTTGTATGGGGCAGGGCCGGGGAGCTGTTTTTT. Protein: CASSLDLVWGRAGELFF.

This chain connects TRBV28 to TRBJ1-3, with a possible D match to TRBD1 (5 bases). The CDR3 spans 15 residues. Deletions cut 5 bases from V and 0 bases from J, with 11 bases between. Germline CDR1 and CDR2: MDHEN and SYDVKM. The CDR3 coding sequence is TGTGCCAGCAGTGTTCAGGGTCGCTCTGGAAACACCATATATTTT. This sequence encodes CASSVQGRSGNTIYF.

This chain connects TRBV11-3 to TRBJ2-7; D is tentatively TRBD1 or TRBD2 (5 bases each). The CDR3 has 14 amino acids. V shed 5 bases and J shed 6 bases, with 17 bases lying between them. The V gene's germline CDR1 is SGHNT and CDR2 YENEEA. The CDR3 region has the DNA TGTGCCAGCAGCCTCACTAGGGGCCGCGTCGAGCAGTACTTC. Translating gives CASSLTRGRVEQYF.

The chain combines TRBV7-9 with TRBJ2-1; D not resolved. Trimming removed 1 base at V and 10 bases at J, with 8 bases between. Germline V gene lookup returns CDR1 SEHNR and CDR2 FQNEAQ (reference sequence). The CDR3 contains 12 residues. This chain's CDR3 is CASSLGREEQFF. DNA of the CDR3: TGTGCCAGCAGCTTAGGTCGAGAGGAGCAGTTCTTC.

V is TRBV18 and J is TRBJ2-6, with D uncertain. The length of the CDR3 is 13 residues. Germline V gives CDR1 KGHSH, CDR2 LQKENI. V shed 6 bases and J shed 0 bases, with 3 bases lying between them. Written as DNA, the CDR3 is TGTGCCAGCTCCGACTCTGGGGCCAACGTCCTGACTTTC. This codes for CASSDSGANVLTF. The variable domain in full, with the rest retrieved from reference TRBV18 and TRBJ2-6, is NAGVMQNPRHLVRRRGQEARLRCSPMKGHSHVYWYRQLPEEGLKFMVYLQKENIIDESGMPKERFSAEFPKEGPSILRIQQVVRGDSAAYFCASSDSGANVLTFGAGSRLTVL.